These T cell receptor beta chains were read from a single sample in a study of response to subunit inactivated influenza vaccine. TCRdb re-derived calls from the RT-PCR reads in MiXCR, one entry per CDR3 protein. The sample holds just under 550,000 distinct CDR3 sequences; approximately 22% are singletons and the top ten take under 3.5%. This sample also belongs to another study, concerning T cells expressing NK-cell markers.

The specimen comprised CD4+ T cells sorted from PBMCs, sampled 11 to 12 days after vaccination. The receptors were sampled from a man aged 50-60 years who received an inactivated influenza vaccine. Each CDR3 is given with its conserved first and last residue. A D gene is named only where the DNA matches it firmly. Not every row has a clone size; where given, it reads once, few, many or a size class.

cdr3_aa cdr3_nt clone_size v_call cdr3_length j_call d_call
CASSSDLKGAIRTDTQYF TGTGCCAGCAGTTCCGACCTTAAGGGGGCGATTCGAACAGATACGCAGTATTTT NA TRBV6-2/TRBV6-3 18 TRBJ2-3 TRBD1
CANSEVSTGELFF TGTGCCAACAGCGAGGTCTCCACCGGGGAGCTGTTTTTT NA TRBV10-3 13 TRBJ2-2 NA
CASSLVWTGSYEQYF TGTGCCAGCAGCTTAGTTTGGACAGGATCCTACGAGCAGTACTTC NA TRBV11-2 15 TRBJ2-7 TRBD1
CASSETASGRHEQYF TGTGCCAGCAGCGAGACTGCTAGCGGGAGACACGAGCAGTACTTC few TRBV7-2 15 TRBJ2-7 TRBD2
CASSPQRAKQKNEQFF TGTGCCAGCAGTCCCCAGAGGGCGAAGCAAAAGAATGAGCAGTTCTTC few TRBV6-1 16 TRBJ2-1 NA
CSVERGTSYGYTF TGCAGCGTCGAGAGAGGGACGAGCTATGGCTACACCTTC NA TRBV29-1 13 TRBJ1-2 NA
CSVWDLTSNEQFF TGCAGCGTTTGGGATTTAACGAGCAATGAGCAGTTCTTC few TRBV29-1 13 TRBJ2-1 NA
CASSLAQQSYNEQFF TGCGCCAGCAGCTTGGCACAGCAATCCTACAATGAGCAGTTCTTC NA TRBV5-1 15 TRBJ2-1 NA
CASSYSINIPEAFF TGTGCCAGCAGTTACTCGATTAATATCCCTGAAGCTTTCTTT NA TRBV6-5 14 TRBJ1-1 NA
CASTQRWDRGYEQYF TGTGCCAGCACCCAGAGGTGGGACAGGGGTTACGAGCAGTACTTC once TRBV5-6 15 TRBJ2-7 TRBD1
CSVRWRDASHEQFF TGCAGCGTCCGTTGGAGGGACGCCAGCCATGAGCAGTTCTTC few TRBV29-1 14 TRBJ2-1 NA
CASSPRAGGSYEQYF TGTGCCAGCAGCCCCCGGGCGGGAGGGTCCTACGAGCAGTACTTC NA TRBV7-2 15 TRBJ2-7 TRBD2
CASSLADRANEQYF TGCGCCAGCAGCTTGGCTGACCGCGCAAATGAGCAGTATTTT NA TRBV5-1 14 TRBJ2-3 NA
CASSPNLRTGTTDTQYF TGTGCCAGTAGTCCCAACCTCCGCACAGGAACCACAGATACGCAGTATTTT many TRBV19 17 TRBJ2-3 NA
CASVQTRAGVNTEAFF TGTGCCAGCGTCCAAACACGGGCCGGGGTTAATACTGAAGCTTTCTTT few TRBV7-7 16 TRBJ1-1 NA
CASSSLGQGGETQYF TGTGCCAGCAGCTCTCTGGGGCAGGGGGGCGAGACCCAGTACTTC once TRBV5-8 15 TRBJ2-5 NA
CASSLSGKYEQYF TGTGCCAGCAGCTTGAGCGGAAAATACGAGCAGTACTTC NA TRBV28 13 TRBJ2-7 NA
CASSARGTGGNSPLHF TGTGCCAGCAGCGCTCGCGGGACAGGGGGTAATTCACCCCTCCACTTT few TRBV9 16 TRBJ1-6 TRBD1
CASSPRGQGTNEQFF TGTGCCAGCAGCCCACGGGGACAGGGGACGAATGAGCAGTTCTTC NA TRBV7-9 15 TRBJ2-1 TRBD1
CASSWGGQGSQPQHF TGCGCCAGCAGCTGGGGAGGTCAGGGGAGTCAGCCCCAGCATTTT few TRBV4-1 15 TRBJ1-5 NA
CASSQAAGRAYEQYF TGTGCCAGCAGCCAAGCGGCAGGTCGAGCCTACGAGCAGTACTTC NA TRBV3-1 15 TRBJ2-7 NA
CSARPAATGELFF TGCAGTGCTAGACCGGCCGCTACCGGGGAGCTGTTTTTT few TRBV20-1 13 TRBJ2-2 NA
CAISESASGGYNEQFF TGTGCCATCAGTGAGTCGGCTAGCGGGGGTTACAATGAGCAGTTCTTC NA TRBV10-3 16 TRBJ2-1 TRBD2
CATSRDVWGNTDTQYF TGTGCCACCAGCAGAGATGTTTGGGGAAACACAGATACGCAGTATTTT few TRBV15 16 TRBJ2-3 NA
CASSFRGGVWSQETQYF TGTGCCAGCAGCTTCCGGGGGGGGGTTTGGAGCCAAGAGACCCAGTACTTC NA TRBV5-4 17 TRBJ2-5 TRBD2
CSASHLQGQKLFF TGCAGTGCTTCCCACTTACAGGGACAAAAACTGTTTTTT NA TRBV20-1 13 TRBJ1-4 NA